This entry lists 13 T cell receptor beta chains sequenced from one sample in a study of shared clonotypes between healthy human individuals. Method: immunoSEQ multiplex PCR; TCRdb's copy keeps in-frame clones and lacks some. In the table there are roughly 890,000 clones, about 92% of which are singletons. Positive CCR7 selection of CD45RO-negative cells yielded the naive CD8 cells, and terminally differentiated effector memory CD45RA+ cells were excluded. The sample comprised naive CD8+ T cells sorted from blood. The source of these receptors is a man younger than 40 in good health.

This clone has more than one count but fewer than ten. This chain connects TRBV2 to TRBJ2-4; D call uncertain. This CDR3 has 14 amino acids. Trimming pared 3 bases from V and 7 bases from J, leaving 13 bases between. CDR1 is SNHLY and CDR2 is FYNNEI in the germline V gene. The CDR3 loop reads CASSDPDLGNIQYF. CDR3 nucleotide sequence: TGTGCCAGCAGTGACCCGGACCTCGGGAACATTCAGTACTTC.

The J gene is TRBJ2-3, the V gene TRBV4-1; 9 positions match TRBD1. V lost 4 bases and J lost 5; bases outside the gene matches: 10. The CDR3 runs 16 residues. Germline CDR1 and CDR2: MGHRA and YSYEKL. The CDR3 DNA reads as TGCGCCAGCAGCCTCTCCGGGACAGGGCTACGAGATACGCAGTATTTT. Protein product: CASSLSGTGLRDTQYF.

The chain uses TRBV7-3 and TRBJ2-1; TRBD2 agrees at 12 bases. The V and J ends lost 5 bases and 1 base, in that order; junction bases with no gene match: 3. Germline V gives CDR1 SGHTA, CDR2 FQGTGA. The CDR3 consists of 16 residues. The CDR3 protein is CASSAGTSGSYNEQFF. CDR3 coding DNA: TGTGCCAGCAGCGCCGGGACTAGCGGGTCCTACAATGAGCAGTTCTTC.

This sequence joins TRBV4-1 and TRBJ1-1; D gene uncertain. Germline lookup yields CDR1 MGHRA and CDR2 YSYEKL. Trimming removed 2 bases at V and 3 bases at J, with 4 bases between. This CDR3 has 12 amino acids. The CDR3 nucleotides are TGCGCCAGCAGCCAATGGGACACTGAAGCTTTCTTT. Its translation is CASSQWDTEAFF.

The V call is TRBV5-4, the J call TRBJ2-6; D perhaps matches TRBD1 (5 bases). CDR3 length: 16 residues. CDR1 and CDR2 (germline): SGHNT, YYREEE (reference sequence). Trimming took off 3 bases at V and 1 base at J, with 11 bases between the two ends. The CDR3 protein is CASSSIDSSGANVLTF. The DNA for the CDR3 is TGTGCCAGCAGCTCCATCGACAGTTCTGGGGCCAACGTCCTGACTTTC. The full variable domain, completed using reference TRBV5-4 and TRBJ2-6, is ETGVTQSPTHLIKTRGQQVTLRCSSQSGHNTVSWYQQALGQGPQFIFQYYREEENGRGNFPPRFSGLQFPNYSSELNVNALELDDSALYLCASSSIDSSGANVLTFGAGSRLTVL.

This chain joins TRBV6-5 and TRBJ1-1, with D possibly TRBD1 on 5 matching bases. This CDR3 contains 15 residues. From germline, CDR1 is MNHEY and CDR2 SVGAGI. The ends were cut back, 0 bases at V and 4 bases at J, with 12 bases in the middle. The CDR3 loop reads CASSYSQAQTTEAFF. The CDR3 coding sequence is TGTGCCAGCAGTTACTCACAGGCACAAACCACTGAAGCTTTCTTT.

The chain uses TRBV28 and TRBJ2-3; D is perhaps TRBD2 (6 bases). Trimming stripped 3 bases from V and 1 base from J, with 23 bases between. CDR1 and CDR2 (germline): MDHEN, SYDVKM. The CDR3 is 19 residues long. The CDR3 region is CASSFPFCRRGLCTDTQYF. CDR3 bases: TGTGCCAGCAGTTTTCCTTTTTGTCGGCGGGGTCTTTGCACAGATACGCAGTATTTT.

V and J are TRBV30 and TRBJ2-1; TRBD2 might be the D (5 bases). The CDR3 extends over 12 amino acids. In germline, CDR1 is GTSNPN, CDR2 SVGIG (reference sequence). Between the trimmed V and J ends, which lost 3 bases and 8 bases, there was a span of 11 bases. DNA for the CDR3: TGTGCCTGGAGCGATCTAGCTGATGAGCAGTTCTTC. This codes for CAWSDLADEQFF.

The chain couples TRBV13 to TRBJ1-1, with 8 bases that match TRBD1. The CDR3 is 15 amino acids. Trimming at V came to 6 bases and at J to 3 bases, leaving 9 bases not matched to a gene. Germline V lookup: CDR1 PRHDT, CDR2 FYEKMQ (reference sequence). The CDR3 nucleotides read TGTGCCAGCAGATCTCAGGGGGCCGGGGACACTGAAGCTTTCTTT. It is translated as CASRSQGAGDTEAFF.

This clone occurred once. The CDR3 here is CASSTRDLTDTQYF. In DNA, the CDR3 is TGTGCCAGCAGCACCCGGGACCTCACAGATACGCAGTATTTT. The V gene is TRBV7-9, the J gene TRBJ2-3; D may be TRBD1 or TRBD2 (5 bases each). Trimming stripped 5 bases from V and 2 bases from J, with 11 bases between. This CDR3 comprises 14 residues. In germline, CDR1 is SEHNR, CDR2 FQNEAQ (reference sequence).

This clone was counted a single time. V usage is TRBV5-1 and J usage is TRBJ2-1; the match to TRBD1 covers 9 bases. This CDR3 comprises 15 residues. Germline V lookup: CDR1 SGHRS, CDR2 YFSETQ. Trimming took 7 bases from V and 2 from J; bases not matched to a gene: 7. The CDR3 protein is CASLRGDRAYNEQFF. The CDR3 DNA reads as TGCGCCAGCCTACGGGGGGACAGGGCCTACAATGAGCAGTTCTTC.

The chain couples TRBV6-5 to TRBJ2-2; D not certain. This CDR3 is 13 amino acids long. V was shortened by 6 bases and J by 6 bases, with 11 bases between the two germline ends. Germline V CDR1 and CDR2: MNHEY, SVGAGI. The CDR3 loop is CASSVLGSGELFF. CDR3 DNA: TGTGCCAGCAGCGTCCTTGGGTCCGGGGAGCTGTTTTTT.

The chain is built from TRBV11-2 and TRBJ2-7, with 9 bases matching TRBD1. Germline CDR1 SGHAT, CDR2 FQNNGV. This CDR3 has 15 residues. J was trimmed by 4 bases and V by 5 bases; bases with no gene match: 9. The CDR3 protein is CASSSLGTGTYEQYF. Written as DNA, the CDR3 is TGTGCCAGCAGCAGCTTGGGGACAGGGACATACGAGCAGTACTTC.